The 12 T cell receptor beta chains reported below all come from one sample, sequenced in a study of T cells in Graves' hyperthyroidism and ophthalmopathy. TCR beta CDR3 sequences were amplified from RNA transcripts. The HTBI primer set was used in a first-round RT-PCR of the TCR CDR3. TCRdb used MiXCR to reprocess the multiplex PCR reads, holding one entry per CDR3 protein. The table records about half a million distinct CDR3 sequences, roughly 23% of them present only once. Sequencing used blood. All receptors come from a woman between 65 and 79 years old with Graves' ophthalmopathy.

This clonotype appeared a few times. The CDR3 DNA reads TGTGCCATCAGTGAAAAGACAGGGCCCTATGGCTACACCTTC. Translation: CAISEKTGPYGYTF. V gene TRBV10-3 combines with J gene TRBJ1-2; 7 positions match TRBD1. CDR1 is ENHRY, CDR2 SYGVKD, per germline. The CDR3 is 14 amino acids. Losses at the gene ends were 3 bases for V and 4 bases for J; bases not matched to a gene: 5.

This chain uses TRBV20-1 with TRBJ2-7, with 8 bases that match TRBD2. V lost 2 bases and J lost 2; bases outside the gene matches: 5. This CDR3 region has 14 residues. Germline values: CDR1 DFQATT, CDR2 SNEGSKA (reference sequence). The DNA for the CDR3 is TGCAGTGCTAGACGAGTAGCGGGAACCTACGAGCAGTACTTC. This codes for CSARRVAGTYEQYF.

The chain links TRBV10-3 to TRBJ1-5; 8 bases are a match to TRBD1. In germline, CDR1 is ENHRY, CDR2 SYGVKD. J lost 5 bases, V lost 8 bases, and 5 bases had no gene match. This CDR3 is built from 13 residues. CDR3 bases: TGTGCCATCTCCAGGGGGCAAGATCAGCCCCAGCATTTT. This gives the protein CAISRGQDQPQHF.

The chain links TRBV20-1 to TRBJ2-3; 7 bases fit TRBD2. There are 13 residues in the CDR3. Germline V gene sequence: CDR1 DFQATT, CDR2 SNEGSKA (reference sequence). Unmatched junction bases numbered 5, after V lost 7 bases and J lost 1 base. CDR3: CSVELAGTDTQYF. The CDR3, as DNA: TGCAGTGTTGAGCTAGCGGGCACAGATACGCAGTATTTT.

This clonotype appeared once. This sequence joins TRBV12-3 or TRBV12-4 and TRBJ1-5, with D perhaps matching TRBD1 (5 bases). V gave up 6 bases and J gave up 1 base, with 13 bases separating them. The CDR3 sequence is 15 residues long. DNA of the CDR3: TGTGCCAGCAGATCCTCGGGGGAGAGCAATCAGCCCCAGCATTTT. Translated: CASRSSGESNQPQHF.

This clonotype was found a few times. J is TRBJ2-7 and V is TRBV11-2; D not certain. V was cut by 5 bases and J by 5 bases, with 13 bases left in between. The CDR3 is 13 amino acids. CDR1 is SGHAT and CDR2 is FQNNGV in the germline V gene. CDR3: CASSGSTVDEQYF. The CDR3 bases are TGTGCCAGCAGCGGGTCGACGGTCGACGAGCAGTACTTC.

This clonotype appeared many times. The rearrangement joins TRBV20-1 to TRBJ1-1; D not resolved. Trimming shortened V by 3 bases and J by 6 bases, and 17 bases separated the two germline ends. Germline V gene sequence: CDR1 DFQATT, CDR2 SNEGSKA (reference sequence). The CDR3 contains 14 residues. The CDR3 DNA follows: TGCAGTGCTAGTCGGGGAGGAGGGAGGGCTGAAGCTTTCTTT. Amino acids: CSASRGGGRAEAFF.

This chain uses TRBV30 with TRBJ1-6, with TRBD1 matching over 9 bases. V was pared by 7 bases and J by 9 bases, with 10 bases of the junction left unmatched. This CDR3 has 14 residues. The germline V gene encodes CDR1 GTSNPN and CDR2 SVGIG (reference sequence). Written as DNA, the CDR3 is TGTGCCTTAGGACAGGGGCAGCGTTTTTCACCCCTCCACTTT. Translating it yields CALGQGQRFSPLHF.

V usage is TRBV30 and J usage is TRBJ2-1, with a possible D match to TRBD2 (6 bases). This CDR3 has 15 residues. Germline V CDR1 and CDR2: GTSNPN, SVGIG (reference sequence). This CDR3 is CATAGRKSSYNEQFF. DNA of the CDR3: TGTGCTACTGCGGGAAGGAAGAGCTCCTACAATGAGCAGTTCTTC.

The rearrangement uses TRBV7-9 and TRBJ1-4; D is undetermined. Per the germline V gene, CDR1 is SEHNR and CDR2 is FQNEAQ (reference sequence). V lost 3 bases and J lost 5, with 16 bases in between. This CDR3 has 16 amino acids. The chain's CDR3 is CASSFQVGESNEKLFF. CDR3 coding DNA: TGTGCCAGCAGCTTTCAAGTTGGGGAATCAAATGAAAAACTGTTTTTT.

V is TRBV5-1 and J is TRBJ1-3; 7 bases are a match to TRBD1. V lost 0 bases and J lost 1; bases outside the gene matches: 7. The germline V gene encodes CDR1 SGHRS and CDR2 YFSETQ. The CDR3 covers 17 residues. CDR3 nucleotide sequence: TGCGCCAGCAGCTTGGCGCTCAGGGGGACATCTGGAAACACCATATATTTT. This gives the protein CASSLALRGTSGNTIYF.

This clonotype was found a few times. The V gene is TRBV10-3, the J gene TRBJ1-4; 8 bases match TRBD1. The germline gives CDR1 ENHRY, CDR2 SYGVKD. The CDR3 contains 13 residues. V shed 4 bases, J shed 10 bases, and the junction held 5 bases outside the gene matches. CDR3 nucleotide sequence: TGTGCCATCAGTGCCGGGACAGGCGGAAAACTGTTTTTT. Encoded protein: CAISAGTGGKLFF.